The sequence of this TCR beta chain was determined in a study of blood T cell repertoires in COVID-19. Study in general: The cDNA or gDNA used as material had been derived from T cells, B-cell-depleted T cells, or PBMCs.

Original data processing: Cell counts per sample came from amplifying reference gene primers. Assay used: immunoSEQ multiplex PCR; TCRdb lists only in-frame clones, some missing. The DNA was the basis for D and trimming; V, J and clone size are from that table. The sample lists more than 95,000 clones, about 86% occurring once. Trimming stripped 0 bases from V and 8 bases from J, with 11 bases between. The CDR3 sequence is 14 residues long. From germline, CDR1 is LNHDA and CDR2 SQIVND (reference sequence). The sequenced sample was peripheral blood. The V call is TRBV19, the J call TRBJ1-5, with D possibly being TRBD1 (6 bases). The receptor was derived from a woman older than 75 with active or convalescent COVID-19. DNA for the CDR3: TGTGCCAGTAGTATAGATCCAGGGGAAAAGCCCCAGCATTTT. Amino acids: CASSIDPGEKPQHF. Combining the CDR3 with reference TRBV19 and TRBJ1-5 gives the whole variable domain DGGITQSPKYLFRKEGQNVTLSCEQNLNHDAMYWYRQDPGQGLRLIYYSQIVNDFQKGDIAEGYSVSREKKESFPLTVTSAQKNPTAFYLCASSIDPGEKPQHFGDGTRLSIL.